The clone carrying this T cell receptor beta chain was detected many times. This sample is drawn from a study of T cell repertoires in cytomegalovirus infection. At the level of the study: The public TCR beta signatures pointed to both CMV infection and matching HLA type.

V shed 5 bases and J 4 bases; nucleotides not matched to a gene: 4. Germline values: CDR1 PRHDT, CDR2 FYEKMQ (reference sequence). There are 14 residues in the CDR3. TCRdb used MiXCR to reprocess the reads, holding one entry per CDR3 protein. The sample lists roughly 240,000 distinct CDR3 sequences; 6.5% were seen once. The TCR sequence derives from a human donor in good health (CMV status not recorded). Some clones in this sample may be carry-over from other donors' samples. The sequenced material came from PBMCs. The chain uses TRBV13 and TRBJ2-5; 10 positions match TRBD1. The CDR3 DNA reads as TGTGCCAGCAGCGACAGGGGGCGGGCAGAGACCCAGTACTTC. Translated, it gives CASSDRGRAETQYF.